The 10 T cell receptor beta chains below all came from one sample that was sequenced in a study of T-cell memory formation after mild COVID-19 (dated by TCRdb to 2020 to 2022). The receptor library was made with 5' RACE. Sequencing was carried out with an Illumina NovaSeq 6000. Starting from the raw public reads, TCRdb applied fastp trimming at Q25, assembled clones with MiXCR and retained in-frame beta chains. Each entry merges the rows of one CDR3 protein and shows their most common DNA and genes. The table for this sample lists 150,000 to 200,000 distinct CDR3 sequences; approximately 17% of them were counted only once. Around 3.9% of the sample is held by the ten biggest clonotypes. Sequencing input: PBMCs or a T cell subset sorted from them (not recorded which). These receptors were taken from a young man who had mild COVID-19 (a few samples of this study predate the infection). The sample titles of this study are shuffled in the database, so cell type and time point are left out; the donor was told from shared clones.

This clonotype was counted a few times. The chain couples TRBV20-1 to TRBJ1-4; no firm D call. Germline V gene sequence: CDR1 DFQATT, CDR2 SNEGSKA (reference sequence). With 6 bases removed from V and 8 bases from J, the gap between germline ends came to 10 bases. CDR3 size: 11 residues. CDR3 nucleotide sequence: TGCAGTGCGGAGCCGGGAGAAAAACTGTTTTTT. Its protein product is CSAEPGEKLFF.

This clonotype was counted ten times or more. The chain uses TRBV28 and TRBJ2-2; D remains unclear. V dropped 3 bases and J dropped 0 bases, with 2 bases sitting between them. The germline CDR1 and CDR2 sequences are MDHEN and SYDVKM. The CDR3 has 13 amino acids. CDR3 sequence (DNA): TGTGCCAGCAGTTTCCCGAACACCGGGGAGCTGTTTTTT. The encoded protein is CASSFPNTGELFF.

The gene calls are TRBV24-1 and TRBJ2-2; a weak D match, TRBD2 (6 bases). Trimming took off 6 bases at V and 1 base at J, with 14 bases between the two ends. The germline V gene encodes CDR1 KGHDR and CDR2 SFDVKD. There are 16 residues in the CDR3. CDR3 residues: CATSSPGTQNTGELFF. CDR3 nucleotide sequence: TGTGCCACCAGTTCCCCCGGGACTCAGAACACCGGGGAGCTGTTTTTT.

The table lists this clonotype with a few counts. The chain carries TRBV5-1 and TRBJ1-1; tentative D call: TRBD1 (5 bases). CDR3 size: 13 residues. V was clipped by 4 bases and J by 5 bases, with 12 bases between them. The germline V gene encodes CDR1 SGHRS and CDR2 YFSETQ. CDR3: CASSLGPGTEAFF. Written as DNA, the CDR3 is TGCGCCAGCAGCCTGGGACCGGGGACTGAAGCTTTCTTT.

V gene TRBV5-1 combines with J gene TRBJ2-2; TRBD1 is a possible D gene (5 bases). V shed 4 bases and J shed 4 bases, with 14 bases lying between them. Per germline, CDR1 SGHRS and CDR2 YFSETQ. The CDR3 is 15 residues long. CDR3 residues: CASSLERGSTGELFF. CDR3 coding DNA: TGCGCCAGCAGCCTAGAAAGGGGAAGCACCGGGGAGCTGTTTTTT.

The V gene is TRBV29-1, the J gene TRBJ2-5, with 9 bases aligning to TRBD2. This CDR3 has 14 amino acids. Germline assignment: CDR1 SQVTM and CDR2 ANQGSEA. V lost 4 bases and J lost 1; bases outside the gene matches: 4. The CDR3: CSVAPSGVQETQYF. The CDR3 DNA reads as TGCAGCGTTGCTCCTAGCGGGGTCCAAGAGACCCAGTACTTC.

The rearrangement uses TRBV29-1 and TRBJ2-3, with no clear D. The CDR3 is 13 amino acids. Germline CDR1 and CDR2: SQVTM and ANQGSEA. Trimming removed 7 bases from V and 2 bases from J, with 13 bases in between. This chain's CDR3 is CSARTRFTDTQYF. The CDR3 DNA follows: TGCAGCGCCCGCACGCGATTCACAGATACGCAGTATTTT.

The V call is TRBV18, the J call TRBJ1-4; D unclear. The CDR3 sequence is 13 residues long. Germline assignment: CDR1 KGHSH and CDR2 LQKENI. Trimming shortened V by 3 bases and J by 8 bases, and 10 bases separated the two germline ends. DNA of the CDR3: TGTGCCAGCTCACCCGAGTATGGCGAAAAACTGTTTTTT. As protein: CASSPEYGEKLFF.

The rearrangement uses TRBV9 and TRBJ2-3; D not certain. The CDR3 consists of 13 residues. Per the germline V gene, CDR1 is SGDLS and CDR2 is YYNGEE. V was shortened by 6 bases and J by 0 bases, with 8 bases between the two germline ends. The CDR3 is CASTTASTDTQYF. CDR3 coding DNA: TGTGCCAGCACCACAGCCAGCACAGATACGCAGTATTTT. The entire variable domain, with the rest obtained from reference TRBV9 and TRBJ2-3, is as follows: DSGVTQTPKHLITATGQRVTLRCSPRSGDLSVYWYQQSLDQGLQFLIQYYNGEERAKGNILERFSAQQFPDLHSELNLSSLELGDSALYFCASTTASTDTQYFGPGTRLTVL.

This clonotype was seen only a few times. The chain combines TRBV28 with TRBJ1-2, with TRBD1 matching 8 bases. Trimming took 7 bases from V and 4 from J; bases not matched to a gene: 11. Germline V CDR1 and CDR2: MDHEN, SYDVKM. This CDR3 spans 15 amino acids. The CDR3 sequence is CASTIGQGSGYGYTF. CDR3 nucleotides: TGTGCCAGCACCATTGGACAGGGTAGTGGCTATGGCTACACCTTC.